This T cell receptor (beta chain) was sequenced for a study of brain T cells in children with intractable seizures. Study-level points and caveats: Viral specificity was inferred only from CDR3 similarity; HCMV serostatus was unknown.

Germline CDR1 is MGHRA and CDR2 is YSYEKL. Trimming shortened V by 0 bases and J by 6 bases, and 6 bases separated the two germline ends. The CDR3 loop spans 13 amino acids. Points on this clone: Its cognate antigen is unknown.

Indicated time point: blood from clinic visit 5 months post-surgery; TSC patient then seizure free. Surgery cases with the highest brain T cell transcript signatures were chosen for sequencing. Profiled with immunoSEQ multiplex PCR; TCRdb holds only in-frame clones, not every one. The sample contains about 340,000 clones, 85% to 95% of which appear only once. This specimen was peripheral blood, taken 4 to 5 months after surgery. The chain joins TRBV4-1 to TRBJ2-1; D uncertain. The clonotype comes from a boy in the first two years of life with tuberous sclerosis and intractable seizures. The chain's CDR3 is CASSQDSTNEQFF. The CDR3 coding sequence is TGCGCCAGCAGCCAAGATTCTACCAATGAGCAGTTCTTC.